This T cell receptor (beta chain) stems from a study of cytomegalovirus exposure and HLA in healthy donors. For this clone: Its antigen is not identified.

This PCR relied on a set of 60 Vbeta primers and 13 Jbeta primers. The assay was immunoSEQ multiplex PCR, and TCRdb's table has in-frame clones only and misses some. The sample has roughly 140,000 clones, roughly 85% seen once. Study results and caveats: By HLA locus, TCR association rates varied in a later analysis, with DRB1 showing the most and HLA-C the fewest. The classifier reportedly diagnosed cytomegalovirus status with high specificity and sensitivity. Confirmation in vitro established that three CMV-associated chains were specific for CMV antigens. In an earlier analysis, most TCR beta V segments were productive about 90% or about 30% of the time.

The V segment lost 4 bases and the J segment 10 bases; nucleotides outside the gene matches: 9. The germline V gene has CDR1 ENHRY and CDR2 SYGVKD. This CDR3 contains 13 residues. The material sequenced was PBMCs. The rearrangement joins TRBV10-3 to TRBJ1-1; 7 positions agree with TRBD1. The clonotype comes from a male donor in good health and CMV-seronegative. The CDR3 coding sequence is TGTGCCATCAGTGTCGGACAGGTCGGTGGAGCTTTCTTT. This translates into CAISVGQVGGAFF.